Shown below are 14 T cell receptor beta chains from a single sample sequenced in a study of human T cells and chemical hapten exposure. Total RNA was isolated from whole blood that had not been fractionated. MiXCR, run by TCRdb on the 5' RACE reads, gives a single entry per CDR3 protein. The table records about 110,000 distinct CDR3 sequences, approximately 19% of them present only once. Receptors originate from a human donor in good health.

This chain connects TRBV11-2 to TRBJ2-6, with D perhaps given as TRBD1 or TRBD2 (5 bases each). Germline V gene lookup returns CDR1 SGHAT and CDR2 FQNNGV. CDR3 length: 18 amino acids. Trimming stripped 0 bases from V and 0 bases from J, with 12 bases between. CDR3 amino acids: CASSLDQEGFSGANVLTF. In nucleotides, the CDR3 is TGTGCCAGCAGCTTAGATCAAGAGGGGTTCTCTGGGGCCAACGTCCTGACTTTC.

In its sample, this clonotype was seen a few times. This chain connects TRBV2 to TRBJ2-2; D gene ambiguous. Trimming removed 4 bases from V and 3 bases from J, with 15 bases in between. Germline CDR1 SNHLY, CDR2 FYNNEI. This CDR3 has 16 amino acids. The CDR3 region is CASSGSSFPYTGELFF. DNA of the CDR3: TGTGCCAGCAGTGGTTCTTCTTTTCCCTACACCGGGGAGCTGTTTTTT.

This clonotype was found a few times. This chain joins TRBV7-2 and TRBJ2-5; D assignment may be TRBD1 or TRBD2 (5 bases each). With 8 bases removed from V and 2 bases from J, the gap between germline ends came to 18 bases. The CDR3 length is 15 residues. The germline V gene has CDR1 SGHTA and CDR2 FQGNSA. CDR3 loop: CASVLGVSLQETQYF. In DNA, the CDR3 is TGTGCCAGCGTCCTGGGGGTATCTCTTCAAGAGACCCAGTACTTC.

The rearrangement links TRBV28 to TRBJ1-1; 9 bases agree with TRBD1. The CDR3 has 15 amino acids. Germline V gene data show CDR1 as MDHEN and CDR2 as SYDVKM. J gave up 5 bases and V 5 bases, and 9 bases lay outside the gene matches. CDR3 protein: CASSLNRGLATEAFF. The CDR3 bases are TGTGCCAGCAGTCTCAACAGGGGGCTGGCAACTGAAGCTTTCTTT.

This CDR3 reads CASSKSPPGYNEQFF. CDR3 DNA: TGTGCCAGCAGCAAATCGCCTCCGGGGTACAATGAGCAGTTCTTC. The chain employs TRBV21-1 and TRBJ2-1; whether TRBD1, the table's D call, matches the DNA was not checked. TRBV21-1 is annotated as a pseudogene. The CDR3 extends over 15 amino acids.

The rearrangement uses TRBV9 and TRBJ1-5; D ambiguous. CDR3 length: 16 residues. V gave up 3 bases and J gave up 5 bases, with 18 bases separating them. Germline values: CDR1 SGDLS, CDR2 YYNGEE. CDR3 DNA sequence: TGTGCCAGCAGCGAAGGGCCCAATACCGTGCATCAGCCCCAGCATTTT. Its protein product is CASSEGPNTVHQPQHF.

For the CDR3, the DNA is TGTGCCAGCAGCTTAAGGCTGGGATGGATCCCCAATGAAAAACTGTTTTTT. Protein product: CASSLRLGWIPNEKLFF. The V and J genes are TRBV7-8 and TRBJ1-4; D unresolved. V shed 2 bases and J shed 5 bases, with 18 bases lying between them. Germline V gene sequence: CDR1 SGHVS, CDR2 FQNEAQ. The CDR3 loop spans 17 amino acids. Together with reference TRBV7-8 and TRBJ1-4, the CDR3 gives the full variable domain: GAGVSQSPRYKVAKRGQDVALRCDPISGHVSLFWYQQALGQGPEFLTYFQNEAQLDKSGLPSDRFFAERPEGSVSTLKIQRTQQEDSAVYLCASSLRLGWIPNEKLFFGSGTQLSVL.

This chain links TRBV11-2 with TRBJ1-4, with D maybe TRBD1 (6 bases). V lost 1 base and J lost 15, with 18 bases in between. The CDR3 is 14 amino acids. The germline gives CDR1 SGHAT, CDR2 FQNNGV. The CDR3 DNA reads as TGTGCCAGCAGCTTAGCCGAGAGAGGGGGAAACTTGTTTTTT. Its translation: CASSLAERGGNLFF.

This chain uses TRBV11-2 with TRBJ1-1, with D unclear. V lost 5 bases to trimming and J lost 5 bases, with 12 bases between them. The CDR3 sequence is 13 residues long. CDR1 SGHAT and CDR2 FQNNGV come from the germline V gene. The CDR3, as DNA: TGTGCCAGCAGCCTGATCCAAGGAACTGAAGCTTTCTTT. Translation: CASSLIQGTEAFF.

The sample holds a few counts of this clonotype. J is TRBJ1-2 and V is TRBV6-5, with D possibly matching TRBD1 (5 bases). V lost 3 bases to trimming and J lost 1 base, with 15 bases between them. The CDR3 has 16 amino acids. Germline V lookup: CDR1 MNHEY, CDR2 SVGAGI. The CDR3 region has the DNA TGTGCCAGCAGTTATGCGGGGGTCGGTGATAACTATGGCTACACCTTC. Translation: CASSYAGVGDNYGYTF.

This clonotype has a count of ten or more. CDR3: CASSTDRGNSPLHF. CDR3 in DNA: TGTGCCAGCAGCACGGACAGGGGAAATTCACCCCTCCACTTT. This chain joins TRBV6-5 and TRBJ1-6, with 9 bases fitting TRBD1. The CDR3 covers 14 residues. The V and J ends lost 6 bases and 7 bases, in that order; junction bases with no gene match: 4. The germline V gene has CDR1 MNHEY and CDR2 SVGAGI.

This clonotype was counted between two and nine times. The chain has TRBV14 and TRBJ1-1; D remains unclear. This CDR3 is 16 amino acids long. Deletions cut 1 base from V and 9 bases from J, with 21 bases between. The germline gives CDR1 SGHDN, CDR2 FVKESK. The CDR3 is CASSQVGRSGRSQAFF. CDR3 DNA: TGTGCCAGCAGCCAAGTTGGAAGGTCGGGTCGGTCCCAAGCTTTCTTT.

The rearrangement uses TRBV5-4 and TRBJ2-2; perhaps TRBD2 as D (6 bases). Germline CDR1 reads SGHNT; CDR2 reads YYREEE (reference sequence). The CDR3 consists of 15 residues. Deletions cut 3 bases from V and 3 bases from J, with 12 bases between. CDR3 sequence (DNA): TGTGCCAGCAGCTCGCAGCGGGCCTACACCGGGGAGCTGTTTTTT. Protein: CASSSQRAYTGELFF. Combining the CDR3 with reference TRBV5-4 and TRBJ2-2 gives the whole variable domain ETGVTQSPTHLIKTRGQQVTLRCSSQSGHNTVSWYQQALGQGPQFIFQYYREEENGRGNFPPRFSGLQFPNYSSELNVNALELDDSALYLCASSSQRAYTGELFFGEGSRLTVL.

The chain employs TRBV19 and TRBJ1-2; the D is unclear. Germline CDR1 is LNHDA and CDR2 is SQIVND (reference sequence). This CDR3 has 11 residues. Trimming cost V 3 bases and J 5 bases, with 4 bases left between them. The chain's CDR3 is CASSMRYGYTF. CDR3 bases: TGTGCCAGTAGTATGCGTTATGGCTACACCTTC.